This TCR beta chain was documented in a study of blood T cell repertoires in COVID-19. Across the whole study: The United States, Italy and Spain were the sources of the acute and convalescent COVID-19 samples. The cDNA or gDNA used as material had been derived from T cells, B-cell-depleted T cells, or PBMCs.

CDR1 SGHRS and CDR2 YFSETQ come from the germline V gene. V dropped 0 bases and J dropped 3 bases, with 13 bases sitting between them. CDR3 length: 16 amino acids. Seattle patients were enrolled while actively infected and followed longitudinally. Original handling: The authors estimated nucleated cell counts from reference gene primer amplification. Clones were sequenced by immunoSEQ multiplex PCR, and TCRdb holds only the in-frame ones, with some missing. That table is the source of V, J and clone size, and D and trimming were worked out from the DNA. This table holds approximately 280,000 clones, 90% found once.

Material for sequencing was peripheral blood. The TCR comes from a woman in her thirties with COVID-19, enrolled during active disease. J is TRBJ1-5 and V is TRBV5-1; possible D gene TRBD1, 5 bases. In DNA form, the CDR3 reads TGCGCCAGCAGCTTGGGGGGCGGCGGGAACAATCAGCCCCAGCATTTT. Translating gives CASSLGGGGNNQPQHF.